This T cell receptor (beta chain) stems from a study of T cell repertoires in aging, cancer and after chemotherapy (dated by TCRdb to 2018 to 2020). For context, the study as a whole: Six donor age groups were covered, ranging from 30 or younger up to 70 or older, and each group contained at least three individuals. To look at immunoaging and at how T cells reconstitute after chemotherapy, the study profiled TCR beta repertoires in peripheral blood from both healthy donors and cancer patients. Paired pre- and post-chemotherapy samples in the hematological group came from chronic lymphocytic leukemia patients treated with fludarabine- or bendamustine-based regimens. In total, the full dataset held about 8.8 million TCR reads. A cohort of 220 or so cancer patients (around 94 with hematological and roughly 120 with solid cancers) was assembled, and 95 to 100 healthy donors were included as a reference group. What the authors observed across the whole study: Significantly lower blood TCR diversity and higher clonality were observed in untreated patients with hematological or solid cancers than in age-matched healthy donors. In healthy donors, the drop in TCR diversity with age came mainly from a loss of richness, whereas in cancer patients a loss of evenness also played a part. An increase in median generation probability over the chemotherapy interval was observed in both cancer cohorts, suggesting that the repertoire was reconstituted through rebound thymic output. According to the authors, the repertoire data do not allow conclusions to be drawn about immunological memory after chemotherapy. Hematological cancer patients had lymphoid organ infiltration, which may itself impair thymic emigration or peripheral T cell expansion.

Multiplex touch-down PCR with a mixed TRB-A/B primer pool was used to amplify rearranged TRB sequences covering the V, D and J segments. Two consecutive PCR reactions with Phusion HS II polymerase added Illumina adapters and sample indices to the amplicons. Amplicons were gel-purified with the NucleoSpin Gel and PCR Clean-up kit, then checked with Qubit and an Agilent 2100 Bioanalyzer. The libraries were sequenced on an Illumina MiSeq with 600-cycle, single-indexed, paired-end runs. The authors' pipeline ran thus. Processing of the TRB sequences was carried out with MiXCR versions 2.12 and 3.0.5. A clone was defined as each unique CDR3 nucleotide sequence, and only productive sequences supported by at least two reads were kept. Shannon diversity, evenness, clonality (one minus evenness), and alpha-parameterized diversity profiles from alpha 0 to 5 were included as repertoire metrics. The IGoR algorithm was used to compute generation probabilities of clones in paired pre- and post-chemotherapy samples. TCRdb ran its own pipeline on the public reads, namely fastp trimming at Q25 and MiXCR clone calling, and kept in-frame beta chains. Every distinct CDR3 protein forms one entry, paired with its most common genes and DNA. V and J calls and clone size were set by TCRdb, not the authors. The sample table shows roughly 7,500 distinct CDR3 sequences, and 30% are seen once. The ten largest clonotypes hold approximately 8% of the sample.

A word on this clonotype: The clone's antigen remains unknown. No base qualities exist here, and no much larger clone lies one base off it.

TCR beta rearrangements were amplified from genomic DNA extracted from peripheral blood rather than from sorted cells or RNA. This receptor was identified in a human donor with a blood cancer. The sequenced sample consisted of blood.

For the CDR3, the sequence is CATSETGSETQYF. The nucleotide sequence is TGTGCCACCAGTGAGACAGGGTCAGAGACCCAGTACTTC. The rearranged chain carries TRBV24-1 and TRBJ2-5, and 7 junctional nucleotides match TRBD1. From the cysteine through the phenylalanine, the CDR3 covers 13 amino acids. Kept here is only the CDR3 DNA, which spans 39 bases and is read in frame from base 1. V and J are trimmed by 4 bases and 4 bases, and the gene matches miss 2 bases of the junction. The germline V gene supplies CDR1 KGHDR and CDR2 SFDVKD.